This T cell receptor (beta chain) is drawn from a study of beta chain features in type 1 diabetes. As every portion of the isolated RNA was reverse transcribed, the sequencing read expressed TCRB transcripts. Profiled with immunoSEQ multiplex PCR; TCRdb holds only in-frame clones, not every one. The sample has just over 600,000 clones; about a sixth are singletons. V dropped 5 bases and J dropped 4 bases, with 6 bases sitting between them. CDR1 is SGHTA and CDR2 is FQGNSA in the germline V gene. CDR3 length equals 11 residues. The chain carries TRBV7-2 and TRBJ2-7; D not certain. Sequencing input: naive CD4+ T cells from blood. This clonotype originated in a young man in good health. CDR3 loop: CASSAAYEQYF. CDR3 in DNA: TGTGCCAGCAGCGCTGCTTACGAGCAGTACTTC.